The rows below give T cell receptor beta chains drawn from one sample of a study of T cell responses to AZD1222 COVID-19 vaccine. TCRdb keeps only in-frame clones here, not all; method: immunoSEQ multiplex PCR. Of around 100,000 clones in the sample, roughly 87% were seen once. The specimen was peripheral blood, collected on day 0 of AZD1222 vaccination. These receptors all stem from an adult in good health. CDR3s include the opening cysteine and the closing phenylalanine or tryptophan. A D gene is named only where the DNA matches it firmly. A row's size may be missing; if present it is once, few, many or a size class.

clone_size: .
v_call: TRBV12-3/TRBV12-4
d_call: .
j_call: TRBJ2-7
cdr3_nt: TGTGCCAGCAGAGCTGGGGGTTCCGAGCAGTACTTC
cdr3_aa: CASRAGGSEQYF

clone_size: many
v_call: TRBV4-2
d_call: .
j_call: TRBJ1-6
cdr3_nt: TGTGCCAGCAGCCAAGATCGGGGGGGTCGGGGTTCACCCCTCCACTTT
cdr3_aa: CASSQDRGGRGSPLHF

clone_size: .
v_call: TRBV6-2/TRBV6-3
d_call: TRBD1
j_call: TRBJ2-5
cdr3_nt: TGTGCCAGCAGTTACTCGTCTAGGACAGGGGAGCGGGAGACCCAGTACTTC
cdr3_aa: CASSYSSRTGERETQYF

clone_size: few
v_call: TRBV9
d_call: .
j_call: TRBJ2-3
cdr3_nt: TGTGCCAGCAGCGTAGATGGGGGGCAGGATACGCAGTATTTT
cdr3_aa: CASSVDGGQDTQYF

clone_size: .
v_call: TRBV5-4
d_call: TRBD1
j_call: TRBJ2-2
cdr3_nt: TGTGCCAGCACCTCGGCACAGGGGTTCACCGGGGAGCTGTTTTTT
cdr3_aa: CASTSAQGFTGELFF

clone_size: once
v_call: TRBV18
d_call: .
j_call: TRBJ2-3
cdr3_nt: TGTGCCAGCTCACCCCGAAGCGTTGAAGATACGCAGTATTTT
cdr3_aa: CASSPRSVEDTQYF

clone_size: .
v_call: TRBV19
d_call: .
j_call: TRBJ2-1
cdr3_nt: TGTGCCAGTATGGTAGGGATCTACGGTGAGCAGTTCTTC
cdr3_aa: CASMVGIYGEQFF

clone_size: .
v_call: TRBV24-1
d_call: .
j_call: TRBJ2-1
cdr3_nt: TGTGCCACCAGTGACCCAGGGACTTACAATGAGCAGTTCTTC
cdr3_aa: CATSDPGTYNEQFF

clone_size: .
v_call: TRBV2
d_call: .
j_call: TRBJ1-2
cdr3_nt: TGTGCCAGCAGTCTAGGGACCTATGGCTACACCTTC
cdr3_aa: CASSLGTYGYTF

clone_size: .
v_call: TRBV2
d_call: TRBD1
j_call: TRBJ1-2
cdr3_nt: TGTGCCAGCAGTGAACCCCCGGGACAGGGGAAAGGCTACACCTTC
cdr3_aa: CASSEPPGQGKGYTF

clone_size: .
v_call: TRBV29-1
d_call: .
j_call: TRBJ2-2
cdr3_nt: TGCAGCGCCGGAGGGGGGCGCGGGAACACCGGGGAGCTGTTTTTT
cdr3_aa: CSAGGGRGNTGELFF

clone_size: .
v_call: TRBV29-1
d_call: TRBD2
j_call: TRBJ2-1
cdr3_nt: TGCAGCGCCCCGACTAGCGGGAGTTCTAATGAGCAGTTCTTC
cdr3_aa: CSAPTSGSSNEQFF

clone_size: .
v_call: TRBV4-3
d_call: .
j_call: TRBJ1-2
cdr3_nt: TGCGCCAGCAGCCAAGATCCGGGGGCCCCTGGACGCTACACCTTC
cdr3_aa: CASSQDPGAPGRYTF

clone_size: .
v_call: TRBV27
d_call: .
j_call: TRBJ2-3
cdr3_nt: TGTGCCAGCAGAGACAGCGGCACAGATACGCAGTATTTT
cdr3_aa: CASRDSGTDTQYF

clone_size: .
v_call: TRBV9
d_call: TRBD1
j_call: TRBJ2-1
cdr3_nt: TGTGCCAGCAGCGTCACCGGGACAGGGGCTAACAATGAGCAGTTCTTC
cdr3_aa: CASSVTGTGANNEQFF

clone_size: .
v_call: TRBV12-3/TRBV12-4
d_call: .
j_call: TRBJ1-1
cdr3_nt: TGTGCCAGCAGTTTGGGGGGCCCTGAAGCTTTCTTT
cdr3_aa: CASSLGGPEAFF

clone_size: .
v_call: TRBV7-3
d_call: .
j_call: TRBJ2-3
cdr3_nt: TGTGCCAGCAGCTGGGGTCAGCCCGCAGATACGCAGTATTTT
cdr3_aa: CASSWGQPADTQYF

clone_size: .
v_call: TRBV16
d_call: TRBD1
j_call: TRBJ1-4
cdr3_nt: TGTGCCAGCAGCGACCGGGGACAGGGGAGTGAAAAACTGTTTTTT
cdr3_aa: CASSDRGQGSEKLFF

clone_size: .
v_call: TRBV5-1
d_call: .
j_call: TRBJ2-5
cdr3_nt: TGTGCCAGCAGCATTGGCCGGGACACCCAGTACTTC
cdr3_aa: CASSIGRDTQYF

clone_size: .
v_call: TRBV2
d_call: .
j_call: TRBJ2-5
cdr3_nt: TGTGCCAGCAGTGGGTTCACTACACTGGGGGGACGGGAGACCCAGTACTTC
cdr3_aa: CASSGFTTLGGRETQYF

clone_size: .
v_call: TRBV4-1
d_call: .
j_call: TRBJ1-3
cdr3_nt: TGCGCCAGCAGCGGAGGGATGCTTGGAAACACCATATATTTT
cdr3_aa: CASSGGMLGNTIYF

clone_size: .
v_call: TRBV27
d_call: TRBD1
j_call: TRBJ1-2
cdr3_nt: TGTGCCAGCAGGGTAACAACAGGGGGCGGAGGCTACACCTTC
cdr3_aa: CASRVTTGGGGYTF

clone_size: .
v_call: TRBV20-1
d_call: .
j_call: TRBJ1-6
cdr3_nt: TGCAGTGCTAGTCCAGGGGAAACCTATAATTCACCCCTCCACTTT
cdr3_aa: CSASPGETYNSPLHF

clone_size: .
v_call: TRBV11-3
d_call: .
j_call: TRBJ2-1
cdr3_nt: TGTGCCAGCAGCTTAGTAAGGGATGAGCAGTTCTTC
cdr3_aa: CASSLVRDEQFF

clone_size: .
v_call: TRBV11-2
d_call: .
j_call: TRBJ2-1
cdr3_nt: TGTGCCAGCAGCCGAGCGGGTGAAGGCAATGAGCAGTTCTTC
cdr3_aa: CASSRAGEGNEQFF

clone_size: .
v_call: TRBV24-1
d_call: .
j_call: TRBJ2-2
cdr3_nt: TGTGCCACCAGTGACTGGACCATCGAGAACACCGGGGAGCTGTTTTTT
cdr3_aa: CATSDWTIENTGELFF

clone_size: .
v_call: TRBV29-1
d_call: TRBD2
j_call: TRBJ2-1
cdr3_nt: TGCAGCGCCCAGCTAGCGGGAATAACCCATGAGCAGTTCTTC
cdr3_aa: CSAQLAGITHEQFF

clone_size: .
v_call: TRBV14
d_call: TRBD2
j_call: TRBJ2-7
cdr3_nt: TGTGCCAGCAGCCAGTCGCCGGGAGGAGTGCAGTACTTC
cdr3_aa: CASSQSPGGVQYF

clone_size: .
v_call: TRBV24-1
d_call: .
j_call: TRBJ2-3
cdr3_nt: TGTGCCACCAGTGTTCGTTCAGGGGGCACAGATACGCAGTATTTT
cdr3_aa: CATSVRSGGTDTQYF

clone_size: .
v_call: TRBV9
d_call: TRBD2
j_call: TRBJ2-3
cdr3_nt: TGTGCCAGCAGCCTCCAGCCTAGCGGGGGCACAGATACGCAGTATTTT
cdr3_aa: CASSLQPSGGTDTQYF